This TCR beta chain was identified in a study of T cell changes during pregnancy in multiple sclerosis. The CDR3 consists of 11 residues. The V gene's germline CDR1 is DFQATT and CDR2 SNEGSKA (reference sequence). Profiled with immunoSEQ multiplex PCR; TCRdb holds only in-frame clones, not every one. The sample includes tens of thousands of clones, 80% to 95% of them seen just once. Worth noting for this clone: One end of the junction varies from germline; a read error may be responsible.

This rearrangement joins TRBV20-1 to TRBJ2-7, with TRBD2 as a possible D gene (7 bases). This sequence originates from a female donor with multiple sclerosis, enrolled in a pregnancy study. Sequencing used peripheral blood, obtained in the first trimester of pregnancy. CDR3 nucleotide sequence: TGCAGTGCTGGGAGGGGGGCAGTGGGTAGCTTC. Amino acid sequence: CSAGRGAVGSF.